A selection of T cell receptor beta chains follows, all from one sample in a study of blood T cell repertoires in COVID-19. Libraries were prepared by immunoSEQ multiplex PCR; TCRdb keeps only in-frame clonotypes and omits some of them. Of 200,000 to 250,000 clones detected, around 83% appear once; the ten largest clones hold about 8%. The sequencing sample was made of peripheral blood. These receptors all stem from a woman between 45 and 65 years old with acute or convalescent COVID-19. CDR3s include the opening cysteine and the closing phenylalanine or tryptophan. Fields, in order: J gene, V gene, clone size, CDR3 protein. Size tells how often a clone was seen (once, few, many) or the class of an expanded clone, and some rows leave it out.

TRBJ2-1 TRBV2 NA CASRRSSGIASSSYNEQFF
TRBJ2-1 TRBV6-1 NA CASSEAGQTYNEQFF
TRBJ1-2 TRBV7-2 NA CASSLEAGSGYTF
TRBJ1-1 TRBV6-1 NA CASSEGMRAEAFF
TRBJ2-7 TRBV27 NA CASSSTDIPYEQYF
TRBJ2-2 TRBV6-5 NA CASSRTGTNTGELFF
TRBJ2-7 TRBV28 NA CASSSISGFSYEQYF
TRBJ2-5 TRBV20-1 NA CSASPGGLSETQYF
TRBJ1-6 TRBV6-1 once CASSEGAVANSPLHF
TRBJ1-5 TRBV2 NA CASRLQQAGNQPQHF
TRBJ2-7 TRBV6-5 NA CASSYGRGSSYEQYF
TRBJ2-1 TRBV4-1 once CASSLGNEQFF
TRBJ2-7 TRBV28 NA CASSSSGRAYEQYF
TRBJ2-5 TRBV7-2 NA CASSAQGARETQYF
TRBJ1-2 TRBV27 few CASSLDGRGYGYTF
TRBJ1-2 TRBV28 NA CASSFPQGSGYTF
TRBJ1-5 TRBV6-5 few CASRDTLPRGQPQHF
TRBJ2-2 TRBV24-1 NA CATSDLRAGELFF
TRBJ2-2 TRBV19 few CASSTGPVGELFF
TRBJ1-2 TRBV2 NA CASSQDRDVGYTF
TRBJ2-1 TRBV18 NA CASSPTSGRATEQFF
TRBJ1-2 TRBV12-3/TRBV12-4 NA CASSLRQVLGYTF
TRBJ2-7 TRBV15 NA CATSRDVSDYEQYF
TRBJ1-1 TRBV9 NA CASSAQGWDTEAFF
TRBJ1-6 TRBV6-5 NA CASSYSQGARKSPLHF
TRBJ1-1 TRBV28 NA CASSLSGGGTEAFF
TRBJ1-2 TRBV6-6 NA CASSGPGGRYGYTF
TRBJ1-2 TRBV25-1 NA CASSAPGGYGYTF
TRBJ1-5 TRBV24-1 NA CATSDSGSRQPQHF
TRBJ1-2 TRBV24-1 few CATSDGGQGINYGYTF
TRBJ2-7 TRBV4-2 NA CASSQAGGLFNYEQYF
TRBJ1-6 TRBV6-2/TRBV6-3 NA CASSYVQDGNSPLHF
TRBJ1-5 TRBV19 NA CAGGAVNQPQHF
TRBJ1-3 TRBV30 NA CAWSGPGTVSGNTIYF
TRBJ1-2 TRBV19 NA CASSRTSSYGYTF
TRBJ1-2 TRBV12-3/TRBV12-4 NA CASSQGAYGYTF
TRBJ2-1 TRBV4-1 NA CASSQSGTSGPPGNEQFF
TRBJ2-2 TRBV11-1 NA CASSLVGQPNTGELFF
TRBJ1-2 TRBV30 NA CAWSVRAGSIYGYTF
TRBJ2-2 TRBV27 NA CASSRRQGSTGELFF
TRBJ2-1 TRBV28 NA CASSGARTNAEQFF
TRBJ2-3 TRBV3-1/TRBV3-2 NA CASSQEGGGDTQYF
TRBJ2-5 TRBV6-5 NA CASSYGTGKETQYF
TRBJ2-2 TRBV5-4 NA CASSFSRGKNTGELFF
TRBJ1-4 TRBV19 NA CASSMDRTGREKLFF
TRBJ2-7 TRBV6-5 NA CASRRTRGDYEQYF
TRBJ2-5 TRBV7-3 NA CASSLTPRETQYF
TRBJ1-2 TRBV2 NA CASSERTGIGGYTF